The sequence of this T cell receptor beta chain was determined in a study of neurological immune-mediated disorders. The time point here: longitudinal time-point 3. The CDR3 covers 14 residues. V lost 4 bases and J lost 2; bases outside the gene matches: 5. CDR1 is DFQATT, CDR2 SNEGSKA, per germline (reference sequence). This clonotype showed up many times. Its antigen is not known. Study-wide results and caveats: HTLV-1-associated myelopathy showed the most TCR clonal expansion; multiple sclerosis the least, below healthy controls.

Synthesis of cDNA was carried out by template-switch 5'RACE. The reaction used 10-nucleotide random UMIs. Each CDR3 protein is one row after TCRdb ran MiXCR on the 5' RACE reads. This table has 40,000 or so distinct CDR3 sequences, approximately 13% appearing once. This sequence joins TRBV20-1 and TRBJ2-3, with 8 bases matching TRBD2. Material: PBMCs. The receptor was derived from a man aged 30 to 39 in good health. The CDR3 sequence: CSAKLAELTDTQYF. DNA of the CDR3: TGCAGTGCTAAACTAGCGGAGCTCACAGATACGCAGTATTTT.